A single sample is the source of the 26 T cell receptor beta chains below, sequenced in a study of blood T cell repertoires in COVID-19. Here immunoSEQ multiplex PCR was the method, and the copy in TCRdb shows in-frame clones only, minus some. The table lists 160,000 or so clones, 83% of them singletons. The material sequenced was peripheral blood. The receptors were gathered from a human donor in a cohort sampled during active COVID-19.

The genes are TRBV24-1 and TRBJ2-5; D perhaps matches TRBD2 (5 bases). V was trimmed by 4 bases and J by 4 bases, leaving 12 bases between them. CDR1 and CDR2 (germline): KGHDR, SFDVKD. CDR3 size: 14 residues. This chain's CDR3 is CATSDPAGGETQYF. The CDR3 nucleotides read TGTGCCACCAGTGACCCCGCGGGTGGAGAGACCCAGTACTTC.

The chain carries TRBV7-2 and TRBJ1-6, with D perhaps matching TRBD1 (6 bases). Germline CDR1 and CDR2: SGHTA and FQGNSA. Trimming cost V 4 bases and J 13 bases, with 23 bases left between them. This CDR3 comprises 16 residues. In nucleotides, the CDR3 is TGTGCCAGCAGCTCCGTCCTACCACAGAGGGGGTCCCCCCTCCACTTT. Translating gives CASSSVLPQRGSPLHF.

With respect to this clone: This sample includes further DNA sequences coding for the same CDR3. This rearrangement joins TRBV10-1 to TRBJ2-7; maybe TRBD2 (5 bases). Trimming took 3 bases from V and 4 from J, leaving 7 bases between them. This CDR3 comprises 12 residues. Germline values: CDR1 WNHNN, CDR2 SYGVQD (reference sequence). DNA for the CDR3: TGCGCCAGCAGTGACGGCGGGTACGAGCAGTACTTC. This gives the protein CASSDGGYEQYF.

V gene TRBV24-1 combines with J gene TRBJ2-1, with D uncertain. CDR3 size: 13 residues. Trimming removed 4 bases at V and 3 bases at J, with 6 bases between. The germline CDR1 and CDR2 sequences are KGHDR and SFDVKD. The CDR3 coding sequence is TGTGCCACCAGTGACACGAGCTACAATGAGCAGTTCTTC. Its translation is CATSDTSYNEQFF.

This sequence joins TRBV27 and TRBJ1-4; 7 bases are a match to TRBD1. V shed 3 bases and J 8 bases; nucleotides not matched to a gene: 9. The germline CDR1 and CDR2 sequences are MNHEY and SMNVEV (reference sequence). The CDR3 consists of 15 residues. CDR3 protein: CASSFISAGGEKLFF. The CDR3 DNA reads TGTGCCAGCAGTTTTATATCGGCAGGGGGGGAAAAACTGTTTTTT.

Points on this clone: Other DNA sequences in this specimen translate into the identical CDR3. The chain employs TRBV21-1 and TRBJ2-7; whether TRBD1, the table's D call, matches the DNA was not checked. TRBV21-1 is tagged as a pseudogene. This CDR3 spans 12 amino acids. The CDR3 nucleotides read TGCGCCAGCCGGGACATCTCCTACGAGCAGTACTTC. Amino acid sequence: CASRDISYEQYF.

The gene calls are TRBV7-2 and TRBJ1-5; the D gene is possibly TRBD1 (5 bases). From germline, CDR1 is SGHTA and CDR2 FQGNSA. The length of the CDR3 is 13 residues. With 3 bases removed from V and 3 bases from J, the gap between germline ends came to 6 bases. The CDR3 DNA follows: TGTGCCAGCAGCTTCAGGGCCAATCAGCCCCAGCATTTT. Translating gives CASSFRANQPQHF.

This clone occurred once. The chain links TRBV9 to TRBJ2-3; D possibly corresponds to TRBD1 (6 bases). The V end lost 0 bases, the J end lost 0 bases, and 8 bases lay between the germline ends. Germline V gene sequence: CDR1 SGDLS, CDR2 YYNGEE. CDR3 length equals 15 residues. CDR3 nucleotide sequence: TGTGCCAGCAGCGTAGGGGGGCACAGCACAGATACGCAGTATTTT. Translating gives CASSVGGHSTDTQYF.

CDR3 in amino acids: CASSPPGGIEQYF. The CDR3 DNA sequence: TGTGCCAGCTCACCTCCTGGGGGGATCGAGCAGTACTTC. The chain links TRBV18 to TRBJ2-7; tentative D call: TRBD2 (6 bases). Per the germline V gene, CDR1 is KGHSH and CDR2 is LQKENI. V lost 3 bases, J lost 6 bases, and 12 bases lay in between. This CDR3 contains 13 residues.

V gene TRBV3-1 (or the pseudogene TRBV3-2) combines with J gene TRBJ2-7; 14 nucleotides match TRBD2. The V and J ends lost 4 bases and 4 bases, in that order; junction bases with no gene match: 9. CDR3 length: 17 residues. Germline loops: CDR1 LGHDT, CDR2 YNNKEL (reference sequence). The CDR3 here is CASSRSTSGRANYEQYF. The CDR3 bases are TGTGCCAGCAGCCGCTCGACTAGCGGGAGGGCCAATTACGAGCAGTACTTC.

The chain uses TRBV3-1 (or the pseudogene TRBV3-2) and TRBJ1-2, with TRBD1 identical over 7 bases. The CDR3 is made up of 18 amino acids. The V and J ends lost 1 base and 0 bases, in that order; junction bases with no gene match: 11. Germline values: CDR1 LGHDT, CDR2 YNNKEL (reference sequence). The CDR3 here is CASSQGGSGGLSNYGYTF. The CDR3 nucleotides are TGTGCCAGCAGCCAAGGTGGGTCAGGGGGACTTTCTAACTATGGCTACACCTTC.

V and J are TRBV9 and TRBJ2-5; D may be TRBD1 (6 bases). The CDR3 has 13 residues. Between the trimmed V and J ends, which lost 10 bases and 1 base, there was a span of 14 bases. Germline lookup yields CDR1 SGDLS and CDR2 YYNGEE. In nucleotides, the CDR3 is TGTGCCGGCGAGGGACACTTCCAAGAGACCCAGTACTTC. Translation gives CAGEGHFQETQYF.

The V gene is TRBV23-1, the J gene TRBJ2-3; D ambiguous. TRBV23-1 is known as an ORF, though its function is uncertain. V was shortened by 2 bases and J by 5 bases, with 8 bases between the two germline ends. The length of the CDR3 is 13 residues. The CDR3 loop is CASSQPTRDTQYF. The CDR3 region has the DNA TGCGCCAGCAGTCAACCGACAAGAGATACGCAGTATTTT.

This chain links TRBV13 with TRBJ1-1, with D uncertain. The CDR3 has 15 amino acids. V lost 4 bases and J 5 bases, leaving 17 bases between the germline ends. Germline lookup yields CDR1 PRHDT and CDR2 FYEKMQ (reference sequence). The DNA for the CDR3 is TGTGCCAGCAGCTCCATTTACAGAGGGTTGACTGAAGCTTTCTTT. Protein product: CASSSIYRGLTEAFF.

The genes are TRBV3-1 (or the pseudogene TRBV3-2) and TRBJ1-2; TRBD1 is a possible D gene (6 bases). The CDR3 spans 14 residues. CDR1 is LGHDT, CDR2 YNNKEL, per germline (reference sequence). V was pared by 4 bases and J by 7 bases, with 16 bases between. This CDR3 reads CASSPVTGLVGYTF. DNA of the CDR3: TGTGCCAGCAGCCCAGTCACAGGGCTTGTTGGCTACACCTTC.

This chain connects TRBV23-1 to TRBJ2-7; 11 nucleotides match TRBD1. TRBV23-1 is labeled an ORF, and its function is uncertain. V dropped 8 bases and J dropped 5; count of bases not matched to a gene: 11. CDR3 length: 15 residues. CDR3 nucleotide sequence: TGCGCCAGCCCTCGCTTGGGACAGGGGGTCCACGAGCAGTACTTC. Amino acid sequence: CASPRLGQGVHEQYF.

This rearrangement joins TRBV28 to TRBJ2-2, with a possible D match to TRBD1 (6 bases). The CDR3 is made up of 12 amino acids. V was trimmed by 10 bases and J by 6 bases, leaving 12 bases between them. Germline lookup yields CDR1 MDHEN and CDR2 SYDVKM. The CDR3 bases are TGTGCCACCTATTGGGGGCCCGGGGAGCTGTTTTTT. Translated: CATYWGPGELFF. The variable domain in full, completed from reference TRBV28 and TRBJ2-2, reads DVKVTQSSRYLVKRTGEKVFLECVQDMDHENMFWYRQDPGLGLRLIYFSYDVKMKEKGDIPEGYSVSREKKERFSLILESASTNQTSMYLCATYWGPGELFFGEGSRLTVL.

The chain couples TRBV7-9 to TRBJ1-6; tentative D call: TRBD1 (5 bases). The germline V gene encodes CDR1 SEHNR and CDR2 FQNEAQ (reference sequence). Trimming took 5 bases from V and 4 from J, leaving 12 bases between them. This CDR3 has 15 residues. The CDR3 here is CASSTLDSYNSPLHF. CDR3 in DNA: TGTGCCAGCAGCACCCTCGACAGTTATAATTCACCCCTCCACTTT.

The J gene is TRBJ2-7, the V gene TRBV5-6; 8 nucleotides line up with TRBD2. The trim removed 6 bases at V and 1 base at J, leaving 12 bases unmatched. CDR1 and CDR2 from the germline V gene are SGHDT and YYEEEE. This CDR3 comprises 16 residues. CDR3 protein: CASMGFHSGASYEQYF. The CDR3 region has the DNA TGTGCCAGCATGGGGTTCCATAGCGGGGCATCCTACGAGCAGTACTTC.

V usage is TRBV5-6 and J usage is TRBJ2-3; TRBD2 matches at 9 bases. This CDR3 comprises 16 residues. CDR1 is SGHDT and CDR2 is YYEEEE in the germline V gene. V was clipped by 3 bases and J by 1 base; unmatched bases: 6. The CDR3 loop is CASSSGVAGGTDTQYF. For the CDR3, the DNA is TGTGCCAGCAGCTCCGGGGTAGCGGGAGGCACAGATACGCAGTATTTT.

This clone was recorded a few times. CDR3 residues: CASSPAGDNEQFF. The CDR3, as DNA: TGTGCCAGCAGCCCAGCGGGAGACAATGAGCAGTTCTTC. V usage is TRBV11-2 and J usage is TRBJ2-1, with 8 bases lining up with TRBD2. This CDR3 has 13 amino acids. After removal of 5 bases from V and 5 bases from J, the junction contained 2 bases not matched to a gene. Germline V gives CDR1 SGHAT, CDR2 FQNNGV. Complete variable domain (other parts from reference TRBV11-2 and TRBJ2-1): EAGVAQSPRYKIIEKRQSVAFWCNPISGHATLYWYQQILGQGPKLLIQFQNNGVVDDSQLPKDRFSAERLKGVDSTLKIQPAKLEDSAVYLCASSPAGDNEQFFGPGTRLTVL.

This clone has a handful of counts. The genes are TRBV5-4 and TRBJ2-7; tentatively, D is TRBD1 (6 bases). Germline CDR1 is SGHNT and CDR2 is YYREEE (reference sequence). Between the trimmed V and J ends, which lost 3 bases and 2 bases, there was a span of 12 bases. The CDR3 spans 14 residues. DNA of the CDR3: TGTGCCAGCAGCTCCGGGACAAATCCCTACGAGCAGTACTTC. Protein product: CASSSGTNPYEQYF. The full variable domain, completed using reference TRBV5-4 and TRBJ2-7, is ETGVTQSPTHLIKTRGQQVTLRCSSQSGHNTVSWYQQALGQGPQFIFQYYREEENGRGNFPPRFSGLQFPNYSSELNVNALELDDSALYLCASSSGTNPYEQYFGPGTRLTVT.

The rearrangement uses TRBV28 and TRBJ1-5; 9 bases line up with TRBD1. This CDR3 has 17 residues. CDR1 and CDR2 (germline): MDHEN, SYDVKM. Unmatched junction bases numbered 8, after V lost 4 bases and J lost 1 base. CDR3 amino acids: CASSSPGQGWSNQPQHF. In nucleotides, the CDR3 is TGTGCCAGCAGTTCACCGGGACAGGGCTGGAGCAATCAGCCCCAGCATTTT.

The chain is built from TRBV9 and TRBJ2-7; 9 bases match TRBD1. Germline V gene lookup returns CDR1 SGDLS and CDR2 YYNGEE. The CDR3 is made up of 14 amino acids. V lost 3 bases to trimming and J lost 5 bases; unmatched junction nucleotides: 6. CDR3 nucleotides: TGTGCCAGCAGCGCGGACAGGGGTGGTGACGAGCAGTACTTC. This sequence encodes CASSADRGGDEQYF.

The chain joins TRBV28 to TRBJ1-4; a weak D match, TRBD1 (6 bases). Trimming took off 7 bases at V and 7 bases at J, with 19 bases between the two ends. The CDR3 covers 15 residues. Germline loops: CDR1 MDHEN, CDR2 SYDVKM. As DNA, the CDR3 is TGTGCCAGCACCTTGGGGGGAGGGGGGATTGAAAAACTGTTTTTT. Translating gives CASTLGGGGIEKLFF.

V usage is TRBV5-1 and J usage is TRBJ2-5, with TRBD2 identical over 7 bases. The CDR3 is 14 amino acids. The germline V gene encodes CDR1 SGHRS and CDR2 YFSETQ. The J segment lost 0 bases and the V segment lost 3 bases, leaving 2 bases of the junction unmatched. In nucleotides, the CDR3 is TGCGCCAGCAGCTCCGGGGGGTACCAAGAGACCCAGTACTTC. Translation gives CASSSGGYQETQYF.